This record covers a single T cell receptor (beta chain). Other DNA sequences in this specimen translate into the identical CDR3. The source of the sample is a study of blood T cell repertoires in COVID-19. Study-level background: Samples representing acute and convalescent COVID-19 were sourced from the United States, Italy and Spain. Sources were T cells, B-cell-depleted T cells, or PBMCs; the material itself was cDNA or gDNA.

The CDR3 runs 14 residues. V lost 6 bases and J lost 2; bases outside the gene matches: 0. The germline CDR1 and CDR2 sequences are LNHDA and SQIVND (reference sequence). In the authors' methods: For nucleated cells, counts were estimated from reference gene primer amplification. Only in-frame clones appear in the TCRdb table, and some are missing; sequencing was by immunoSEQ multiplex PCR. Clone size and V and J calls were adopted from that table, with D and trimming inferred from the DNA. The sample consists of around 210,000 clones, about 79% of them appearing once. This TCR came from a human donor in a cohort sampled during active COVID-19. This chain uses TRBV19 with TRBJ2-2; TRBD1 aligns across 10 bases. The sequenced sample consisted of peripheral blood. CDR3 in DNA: TGTGCCAGTAGGACAGGGGGCAACACCGGGGAGCTGTTTTTT. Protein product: CASRTGGNTGELFF. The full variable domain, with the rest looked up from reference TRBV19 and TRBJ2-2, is DGGITQSPKYLFRKEGQNVTLSCEQNLNHDAMYWYRQDPGQGLRLIYYSQIVNDFQKGDIAEGYSVSREKKESFPLTVTSAQKNPTAFYLCASRTGGNTGELFFGEGSRLTVL.